The 10 T cell receptor beta chains listed next were all sequenced from one sample in a study of blood T cell repertoires in COVID-19 (dated by TCRdb to the early 2020s). The receptor library was made with the immunoSEQ multiplex PCR assay. TCRdb provides this immuneACCESS table in a form limited to in-frame rearrangements. Some clones are lacking; in checked studies, under half of them reflect an unresolved V gene, and why the rest are absent is not known. For this sample the table gives about 290,000 clones, of which roughly 89% were detected only once. In total, the top ten clones hold 1.5% to 2% of the sample. The sample was PBMCs or T cells enriched from blood (not recorded which). These receptors were obtained from a woman in her thirties or forties who had recovered from COVID-19.

This chain connects TRBV5-1 to TRBJ2-2; tentatively, D is TRBD1 (6 bases). CDR1 and CDR2 from the germline V gene are SGHRS and YFSETQ. This CDR3 spans 15 amino acids. Trimming pared 4 bases from V and 8 bases from J, leaving 18 bases between. This CDR3 reads CASSAPASGAGELFF. CDR3 bases: TGCGCCAGCAGCGCCCCGGCCTCAGGGGCGGGGGAGCTGTTTTTT.

The rearrangement links TRBV29-1 to TRBJ1-1; TRBD1 agrees at 7 bases. This CDR3 is built from 13 residues. Germline CDR1 and CDR2: SQVTM and ANQGSEA. V shed 0 bases and J 7 bases; nucleotides not matched to a gene: 5. The CDR3, as DNA: TGCAGCGTTGAAGAAGGGGGCCGGGGTGAAGCTTTCTTT. It specifies CSVEEGGRGEAFF.

This chain connects TRBV21-1 to TRBJ1-3; TRBD1, as called in the table, went unchecked against the DNA. TRBV21-1 is listed as a pseudogene. The CDR3 has 17 residues. The CDR3 bases are TGTGCCAGCAGCAAGGGAGGAACAGGGGGGGCTGGAAACACCATATATTTT. Translating it yields CASSKGGTGGAGNTIYF.

V usage is TRBV5-1 and J usage is TRBJ2-5, with 7 bases lining up with TRBD2. CDR3 length equals 14 residues. Germline CDR1 reads SGHRS; CDR2 reads YFSETQ. V gave up 4 bases and J gave up 5 bases; unmatched junction bases: 8. For the CDR3, the DNA is TGCGCCAGCAGCGGGGGGGAACATTTTGAGACCCAGTACTTC. Its protein product is CASSGGEHFETQYF.

The rearrangement links TRBV30 to TRBJ2-4; D perhaps matches TRBD2 (7 bases). Looked up from germline, CDR1 is GTSNPN and CDR2 is SVGIG (reference sequence). The V gene lost 2 bases and the J gene lost 11 bases, with 10 bases spanning the gap. The CDR3 consists of 11 residues. DNA for the CDR3: TGTGCCTGGAGTTGGGAGGGGGTTCAGTACTTC. Its translation: CAWSWEGVQYF.

The chain links TRBV2 to TRBJ2-5; possibly TRBD1 for D (6 bases). CDR1 SNHLY and CDR2 FYNNEI come from the germline V gene. The V gene lost 4 bases and the J gene lost 6 bases, with 15 bases spanning the gap. The CDR3 sequence is 14 residues long. CDR3: CASSAQGDWKTQYF. The CDR3 DNA reads as TGTGCCAGCAGTGCACAGGGAGATTGGAAGACCCAGTACTTC.

This sequence joins TRBV2 and TRBJ1-2, with 7 bases fitting TRBD1. Trimming cost V 6 bases and J 8 bases; bases outside gene matches: 9. This CDR3 region has 13 residues. Germline-derived CDR1 and CDR2 are SNHLY and FYNNEI. CDR3 sequence (DNA): TGTGCCAGCAGGGAGAGACAGGGTGGAGGCTACACCTTC. This translates into CASRERQGGGYTF.

The chain carries TRBV6-5 and TRBJ2-1; 10 bases agree with TRBD1. The length of the CDR3 is 15 residues. Germline CDR1 MNHEY, CDR2 SVGAGI. V dropped 5 bases and J dropped 6; count of bases not matched to a gene: 7. The CDR3 loop is CASSPTGGEGNEQFF. CDR3 bases: TGTGCCAGCAGTCCGACAGGGGGCGAGGGCAATGAGCAGTTCTTC.

This chain joins TRBV6-1 and TRBJ2-1, with 7 bases identical to TRBD2. The germline V gene has CDR1 MNHNS and CDR2 SASEGT. Trimming cost V 3 bases and J 4 bases; bases outside gene matches: 12. The CDR3 sequence is 17 residues long. CDR3 sequence reads: CASSEAGPAGYYNEQFF. The CDR3 DNA sequence: TGTGCCAGCAGTGAGGCCGGTCCAGCGGGGTATTACAATGAGCAGTTCTTC.

The rearrangement joins TRBV1 to TRBJ1-2; the D call in the table, TRBD1, was not verified against the DNA. TRBV1 is a listed pseudogene. The CDR3 covers 17 residues. This chain's CDR3 is CTSSYTGTGATNYGYTF. The CDR3 DNA follows: TGCACCAGCAGCTACACCGGGACAGGGGCTACTAACTATGGCTACACCTTC.